Below are 12 T cell receptor beta chains sequenced from a single sample in a study of spatial heterogeneity in lung cancer. TCRdb independently ran MiXCR on the 5' RACE reads; one entry per CDR3 protein. The table lists about 27,000 distinct CDR3 sequences, roughly 7.1% of them singletons, with approximately 24% in the top ten. For these TCRs, the target antigens are not known. Time point noted: sample taken at primary tumor resection. General study points: For expanded intratumoral alpha and beta TCRs, counts tracked tumor mutation counts.

Material: lung tumor tissue, obtained at surgery. The source of these receptors is a male donor with early-stage non-small cell lung cancer.

This clonotype came up many times. The chain is built from TRBV10-2 and TRBJ2-5; no clear D. The germline gives CDR1 WSHSY, CDR2 SAAADI. The V gene lost 3 bases and the J gene lost 5 bases, with 4 bases spanning the gap. The CDR3 is 11 amino acids. The CDR3: CASSEVETQYF. As DNA, the CDR3 is TGCGCCAGCAGTGAAGTTGAGACCCAGTACTTC.

The table lists this clonotype with many counts. The J gene is TRBJ2-3, the V gene TRBV2, with no clear D. The length of the CDR3 is 15 residues. Trimming shortened V by 4 bases and J by 2 bases, and 13 bases separated the two germline ends. Germline-derived CDR1 and CDR2 are SNHLY and FYNNEI. CDR3 protein: CASSVLREYTDTQYF. CDR3 DNA: TGTGCCAGCAGTGTTTTGAGAGAATACACAGATACGCAGTATTTT.

This clonotype showed up just a few times. The chain recombines TRBV5-1 with TRBJ1-1; 7 bases fit TRBD1. The CDR3 length is 16 residues. V lost 4 bases, J lost 1 base, and 10 bases stayed unmatched. Germline CDR1 reads SGHRS; CDR2 reads YFSETQ. The CDR3 DNA reads TGCGCCAGCAGCCATCAGGGGGTATCTAGGAACACTGAAGCTTTCTTT. This encodes CASSHQGVSRNTEAFF.

The sample holds a few counts of this clonotype. This chain's CDR3 is CASRREGRTEAFF. The DNA of the CDR3 is TGTGCCAGCAGGAGGGAGGGACGCACTGAAGCTTTCTTT. The chain combines TRBV28 with TRBJ1-1; possible D gene TRBD1, 5 bases. The CDR3 covers 13 residues. Germline CDR1 and CDR2: MDHEN and SYDVKM. V was cut by 6 bases and J by 4 bases, with 12 bases left in between.

This clonotype was found many times. The chain uses TRBV5-1 and TRBJ2-5; 7 bases line up with TRBD1. CDR1 is SGHRS, CDR2 YFSETQ, per germline. The V gene end was trimmed by 4 bases and the J gene end by 5 bases; junction bases not matched to a gene: 8. This CDR3 region has 14 residues. The CDR3 loop is CASSPGTVEETQYF. Here the CDR3 DNA reads TGCGCCAGCAGCCCCGGGACAGTCGAGGAGACCCAGTACTTC.

About this clonotype: A read error is possible here, since a much larger clone lies one base away. The chain joins TRBV28 to TRBJ1-1; 8 bases align to TRBD1. Germline values: CDR1 MDHEN, CDR2 SYDVKM. Trimming cost V 5 bases and J 1 base; bases outside gene matches: 9. The CDR3 is 16 amino acids. The CDR3 DNA sequence: TGTGCCAGCAGTACCCATCCGGGACAGGCGAACACTGAAGCTTTCTTT. This codes for CASSTHPGQANTEAFF.

This sequence joins TRBV10-2 and TRBJ2-5, with D uncertain. V was pared by 0 bases and J by 4 bases, with 9 bases between. The CDR3 extends over 14 amino acids. Germline CDR1 is WSHSY and CDR2 is SAAADI. CDR3 nucleotide sequence: TGCGCCAGCAGTGAGTCGAAGAGTCGAGAGACCCAGTACTTC. It is translated as CASSESKSRETQYF.

This clonotype has ten or more counts. V usage is TRBV12-3 or TRBV12-4 and J usage is TRBJ1-1; TRBD1 is a possible D gene (5 bases). This CDR3 spans 14 amino acids. The CDR3 loop is CATRNRLVGAEAFF. The CDR3 DNA is TGTGCTACCCGCAATAGGCTTGTGGGGGCTGAAGCTTTCTTT.

This chain links TRBV20-1 with TRBJ2-1, with 12 bases aligning to TRBD2. Germline CDR1 and CDR2: DFQATT and SNEGSKA (reference sequence). V shed 5 bases and J 6 bases; nucleotides not matched to a gene: 8. CDR3 length equals 15 residues. The CDR3 here is CSAPPLTSGGNEQFF. The CDR3 DNA reads as TGCAGTGCTCCCCCCCTGACTAGCGGGGGCAATGAGCAGTTCTTC.

This clonotype occurred many times. The chain links TRBV18 to TRBJ2-7, with a possible D match to TRBD2 (5 bases). There are 15 residues in the CDR3. Germline V gene data show CDR1 as KGHSH and CDR2 as LQKENI. Trimming pared 3 bases from V and 0 bases from J, leaving 12 bases between. CDR3 region: CASSPDYGSSYEQYF. For the CDR3, the DNA is TGTGCCAGCTCACCTGACTACGGCAGCTCCTACGAGCAGTACTTC.

Ten or more counts support this clonotype. For the CDR3, the DNA is TGTGCCATCAGGGGGGACAACACAGATACGCAGTATTTT. Its translation is CAIRGDNTDTQYF. This chain uses TRBV10-3 with TRBJ2-3; possible D gene TRBD1, 6 bases. CDR1 and CDR2 from the germline V gene are ENHRY and SYGVKD. V gave up 6 bases and J gave up 2 bases, with 9 bases separating them. The CDR3 totals 13 residues.

This chain joins TRBV6-2 or TRBV6-3 and TRBJ1-5, with D possibly TRBD1 on 5 matching bases. Germline V gives CDR1 MNHEY, CDR2 SVGEGT. Deletions cut 6 bases from V and 3 bases from J, with 9 bases between. CDR3 length: 13 amino acids. This chain's CDR3 is CASRRQFNQPQHF. Written as DNA, the CDR3 is TGTGCCAGCAGGCGACAGTTCAATCAGCCCCAGCATTTT.